This T cell receptor beta chain was identified in a study of cytomegalovirus exposure and HLA in healthy donors. The study, taken as a whole, reports: A later analysis linked 15,000 to 20,000 TCR beta sequences to HLA alleles at 0.05 false discovery rate.

Primers for the PCR totalled 60 Vbeta and 13 Jbeta. The repertoire was sequenced with immunoSEQ multiplex PCR; TCRdb's copy has only in-frame clones and lacks some. The top ten clones hold less than 4% of a sample with some 120,000 clones, approximately 9.4% of them seen once. This clone has only a few counts. Its cognate antigen is unknown. With 0 bases removed from V and 8 bases from J, the gap between germline ends came to 15 bases. The germline CDR1 and CDR2 sequences are SGHNT and YYREEE (reference sequence). The CDR3 has 15 amino acids. Sequencing was done on a sample of PBMCs. The V call is TRBV5-4, the J call TRBJ2-1; TRBD1 is a possible D gene (6 bases). The TCR originated in a man aged 25-45 years in good health and CMV-seronegative. The CDR3 bases are TGTGCCAGCAGCTTGGTAGGCAGGGGAGAGGATGAGCAGTTCTTC. It is translated as CASSLVGRGEDEQFF.